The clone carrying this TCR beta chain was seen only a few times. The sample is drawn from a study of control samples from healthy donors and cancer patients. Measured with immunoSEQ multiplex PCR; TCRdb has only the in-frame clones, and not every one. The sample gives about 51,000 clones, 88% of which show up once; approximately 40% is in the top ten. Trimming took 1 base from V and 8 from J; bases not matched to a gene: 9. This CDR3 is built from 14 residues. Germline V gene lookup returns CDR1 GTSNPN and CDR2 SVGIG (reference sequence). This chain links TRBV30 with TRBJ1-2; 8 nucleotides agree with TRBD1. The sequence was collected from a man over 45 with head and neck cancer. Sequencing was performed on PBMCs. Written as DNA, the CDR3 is TGTGCCTGGAGTGAGGGGACAGGAGAATTCGGCTACACCTTC. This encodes CAWSEGTGEFGYTF.